The T cell receptor (beta chain) under discussion was sequenced for a study of blood T cell repertoires in COVID-19. Study information: The cDNA or gDNA used as material had been derived from T cells, B-cell-depleted T cells, or PBMCs.

CDR3 length: 15 residues. Trimming cost V 6 bases and J 10 bases; bases outside gene matches: 10. Germline V gene data show CDR1 as MNHEY and CDR2 as SMNVEV (reference sequence). Sequenced by immunoSEQ multiplex PCR; TCRdb stores in-frame clones only, minus some. This sample has under 250,000 clones; 82% occur once, and the top ten carry approximately 4%. The genes are TRBV27 and TRBJ1-6; 9 bases map to TRBD1. Sequenced: peripheral blood. This clonotype was sampled from a woman of 80 years or more with acute or convalescent COVID-19. CDR3 bases: TGTGCCAGCAGGATCCTACAGGGGGCTAGGTCACCCCTCCACTTT. This encodes CASRILQGARSPLHF.